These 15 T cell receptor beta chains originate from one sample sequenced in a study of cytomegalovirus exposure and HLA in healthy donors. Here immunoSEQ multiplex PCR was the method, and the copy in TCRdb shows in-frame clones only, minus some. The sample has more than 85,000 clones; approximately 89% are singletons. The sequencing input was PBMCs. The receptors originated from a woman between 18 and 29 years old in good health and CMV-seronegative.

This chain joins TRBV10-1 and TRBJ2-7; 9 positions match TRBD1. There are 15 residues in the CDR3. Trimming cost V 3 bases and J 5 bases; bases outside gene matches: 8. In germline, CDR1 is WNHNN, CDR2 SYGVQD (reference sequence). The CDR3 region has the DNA TGCGCCAGCAGTGAAGATCCGGGACAGGGCGACGAGCAGTACTTC. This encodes CASSEDPGQGDEQYF.

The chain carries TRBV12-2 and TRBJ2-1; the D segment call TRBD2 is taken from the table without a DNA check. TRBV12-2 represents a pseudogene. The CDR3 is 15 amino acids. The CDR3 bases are TGTGCAAGTCGCTTATGTGTTAGTACTCGCCCTGAGCAGTTCTTC. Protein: CASRLCVSTRPEQFF.

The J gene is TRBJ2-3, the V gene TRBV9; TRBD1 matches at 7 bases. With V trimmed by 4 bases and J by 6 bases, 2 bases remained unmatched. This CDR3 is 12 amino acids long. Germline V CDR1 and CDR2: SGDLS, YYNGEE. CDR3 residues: CASSRQGDTQYF. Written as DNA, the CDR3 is TGTGCCAGCAGCCGACAGGGTGATACGCAGTATTTT.

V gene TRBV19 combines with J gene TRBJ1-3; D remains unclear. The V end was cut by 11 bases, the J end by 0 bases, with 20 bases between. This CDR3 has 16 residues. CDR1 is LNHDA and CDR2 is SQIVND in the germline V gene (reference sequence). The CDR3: CARPGLGRYSGNTIYF. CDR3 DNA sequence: TGTGCCCGCCCTGGGCTGGGGAGATACTCTGGAAACACCATATATTTT.

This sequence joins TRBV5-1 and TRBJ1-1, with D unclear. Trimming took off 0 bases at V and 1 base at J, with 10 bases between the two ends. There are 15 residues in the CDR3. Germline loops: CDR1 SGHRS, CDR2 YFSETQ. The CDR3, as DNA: TGCGCCAGCAGCTTGGATGAGGGAAAGAACACTGAAGCTTTCTTT. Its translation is CASSLDEGKNTEAFF.

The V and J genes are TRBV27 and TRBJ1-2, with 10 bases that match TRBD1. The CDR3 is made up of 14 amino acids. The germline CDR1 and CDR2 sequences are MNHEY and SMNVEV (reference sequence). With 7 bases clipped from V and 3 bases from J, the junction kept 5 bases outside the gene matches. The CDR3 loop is CASNPGQGYYGYTF. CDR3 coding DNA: TGTGCCAGCAACCCGGGACAGGGGTACTATGGCTACACCTTC.

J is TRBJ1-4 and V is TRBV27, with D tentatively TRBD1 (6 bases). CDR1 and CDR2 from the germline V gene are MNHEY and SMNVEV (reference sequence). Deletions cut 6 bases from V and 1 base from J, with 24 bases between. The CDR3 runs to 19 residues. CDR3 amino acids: CASRPTSRYRELTNEKLFF. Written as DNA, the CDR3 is TGTGCCAGCAGGCCGACCTCCCGCTACAGGGAGCTAACTAATGAAAAACTGTTTTTT.

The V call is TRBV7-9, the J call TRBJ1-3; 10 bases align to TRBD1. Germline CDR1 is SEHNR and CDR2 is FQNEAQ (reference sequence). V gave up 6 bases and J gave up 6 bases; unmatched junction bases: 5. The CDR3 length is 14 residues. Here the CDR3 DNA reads TGTGCCAGCAGATCCGGGACAGGGGTAAACACCATATATTTT. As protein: CASRSGTGVNTIYF.

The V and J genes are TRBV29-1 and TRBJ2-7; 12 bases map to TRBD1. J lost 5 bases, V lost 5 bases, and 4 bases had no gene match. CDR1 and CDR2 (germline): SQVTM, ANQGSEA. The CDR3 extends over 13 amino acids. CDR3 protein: CSVLGTGGHEQYF. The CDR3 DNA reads TGCAGCGTTCTAGGGACAGGGGGCCACGAGCAGTACTTC.

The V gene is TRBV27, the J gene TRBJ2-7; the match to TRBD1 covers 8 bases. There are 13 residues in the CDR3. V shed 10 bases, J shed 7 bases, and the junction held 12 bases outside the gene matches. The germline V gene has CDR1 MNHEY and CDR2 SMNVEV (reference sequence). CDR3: CATSDREGEEQYF. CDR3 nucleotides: TGTGCCACCTCGGACAGGGAAGGTGAGGAGCAGTACTTC.

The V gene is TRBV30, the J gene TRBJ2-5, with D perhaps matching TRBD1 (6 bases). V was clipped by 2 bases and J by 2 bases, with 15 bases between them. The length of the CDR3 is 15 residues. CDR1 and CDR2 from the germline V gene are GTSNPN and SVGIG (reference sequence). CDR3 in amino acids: CAWSREQGSQETQYF. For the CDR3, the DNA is TGTGCCTGGAGTCGAGAACAGGGATCTCAAGAGACCCAGTACTTC. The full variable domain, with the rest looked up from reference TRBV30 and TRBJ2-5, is SQTIHQWPATLVQPVGSPLSLECTVEGTSNPNLYWYRQAAGRGLQLLFYSVGIGQISSEVPQNLSASRPQDRQFILSSKKLLLSDSGFYLCAWSREQGSQETQYFGPGTRLLVL.

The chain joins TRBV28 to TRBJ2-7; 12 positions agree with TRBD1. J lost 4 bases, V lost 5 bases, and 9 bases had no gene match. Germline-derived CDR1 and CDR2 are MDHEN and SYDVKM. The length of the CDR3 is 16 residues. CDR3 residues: CASSPLGDRGRYEQYF. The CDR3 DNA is TGTGCCAGCAGTCCTCTTGGGGACAGGGGGCGGTACGAGCAGTACTTC.

The CDR3 is CASTRTSGAYNEQFF. DNA for the CDR3: TGTGCCAGTACCCGGACTAGCGGTGCCTACAATGAGCAGTTCTTC. This sequence joins TRBV19 and TRBJ2-1; TRBD2 matches 10 bases. CDR1 is LNHDA, CDR2 SQIVND, per germline (reference sequence). The V segment lost 7 bases and the J segment 2 bases; nucleotides outside the gene matches: 5. The CDR3 loop spans 15 amino acids.

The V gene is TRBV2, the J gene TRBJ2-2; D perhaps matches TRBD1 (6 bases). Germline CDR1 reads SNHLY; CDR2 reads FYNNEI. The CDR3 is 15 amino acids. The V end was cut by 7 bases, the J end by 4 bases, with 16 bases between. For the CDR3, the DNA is TGTGCCAGCACCCCGGACAGCCAGTCCACCGGGGAGCTGTTTTTT. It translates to CASTPDSQSTGELFF.

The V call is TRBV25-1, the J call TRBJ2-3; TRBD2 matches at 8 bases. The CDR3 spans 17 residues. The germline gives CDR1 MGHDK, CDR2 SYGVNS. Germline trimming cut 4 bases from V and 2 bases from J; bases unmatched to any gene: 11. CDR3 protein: CASSGRGGPRITDTQYF. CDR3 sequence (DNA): TGTGCCAGCAGTGGCCGGGGGGGCCCCCGAATCACAGATACGCAGTATTTT.